This T cell receptor beta chain derives from a study of blood T cell repertoires in COVID-19. About the study: The United States, Italy and Spain provided the acute and convalescent COVID-19 samples.

The CDR3 has 18 amino acids. CDR1 is MNHEY and CDR2 is SVGEGT in the germline V gene. Trimming at V came to 0 bases and at J to 5 bases, leaving 7 bases not matched to a gene. In the source study's methods: For nucleated cells, counts were estimated from reference gene primer amplification. The protocol was immunoSEQ multiplex PCR, while the TCRdb copy is restricted to in-frame clones and leaves out a portion. The V and J calls and clone size come from that table; D and trimming were worked out from the DNA. The data hold about 170,000 clones, with around 86% observed a single time. V and J are TRBV6-2 or TRBV6-3 and TRBJ2-2; TRBD2 aligns across 12 bases. Sequencing was performed on peripheral blood. This sequence originates from a man aged 70 or older with acute or convalescent COVID-19. The CDR3, as DNA: TGTGCCAGCAGTTACTCGAGGCTAGCGGGGGGGCAGACCGGGGAGCTGTTTTTT. Translating gives CASSYSRLAGGQTGELFF.